This TCR beta chain was profiled in a study of metastatic and nonmetastatic thyroid tumors. CDR3 size: 15 residues. The junction had 5 bases not matched to a gene; V was cut back by 5 bases and J by 3 bases. Germline values: CDR1 MNHEY, CDR2 SVGEGT. The table lists this clone with a few counts. Not a single patient had been given any form of treatment at any point before undergoing thyroid surgery. MiXCR reprocessed the PCR reads for TCRdb. Of over 10,000 clones listed, 30% to 35% were seen once; the top ten hold roughly 13%. Source material: tumor tissue. The TCR sequence derives from a male donor with papillary thyroid cancer or a benign thyroid nodule (not recorded which). Some clones in this sample may be carry-over from other donors' samples. J is TRBJ1-4 and V is TRBV6-2 or TRBV6-3; the match to TRBD1 covers 8 bases. The CDR3 region has the DNA TGTGCCAGCAGTCGACAGGGGAGGCCTAATGAAAAACTGTTTTTT. Amino acids: CASSRQGRPNEKLFF.